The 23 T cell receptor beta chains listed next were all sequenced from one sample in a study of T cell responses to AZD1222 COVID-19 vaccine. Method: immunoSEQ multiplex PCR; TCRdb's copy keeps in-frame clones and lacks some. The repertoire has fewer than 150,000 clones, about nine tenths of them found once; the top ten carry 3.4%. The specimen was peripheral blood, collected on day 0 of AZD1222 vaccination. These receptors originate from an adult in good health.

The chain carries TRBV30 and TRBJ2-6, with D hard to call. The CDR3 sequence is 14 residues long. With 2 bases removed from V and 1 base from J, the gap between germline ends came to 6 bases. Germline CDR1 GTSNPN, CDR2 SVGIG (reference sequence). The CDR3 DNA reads TGTGCCTGGAGTCCGGGTTCTGGGGCCAACGTCCTGACTTTC. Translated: CAWSPGSGANVLTF.

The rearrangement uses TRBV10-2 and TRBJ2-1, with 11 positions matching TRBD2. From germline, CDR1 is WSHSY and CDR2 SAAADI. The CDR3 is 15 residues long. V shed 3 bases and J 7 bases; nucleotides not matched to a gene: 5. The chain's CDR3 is CASSDSGGAGNEQFF. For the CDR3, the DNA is TGCGCCAGCAGTGATAGCGGGGGGGCAGGAAATGAGCAGTTCTTC.

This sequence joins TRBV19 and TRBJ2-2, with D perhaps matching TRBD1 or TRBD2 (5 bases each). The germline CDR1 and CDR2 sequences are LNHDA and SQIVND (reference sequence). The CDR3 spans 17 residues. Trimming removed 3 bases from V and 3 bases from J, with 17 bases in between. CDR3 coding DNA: TGTGCCAGTAGTATTCCCCACTCCGGGGACGACACCGGGGAGCTGTTTTTT. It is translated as CASSIPHSGDDTGELFF. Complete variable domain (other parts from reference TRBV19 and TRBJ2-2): DGGITQSPKYLFRKEGQNVTLSCEQNLNHDAMYWYRQDPGQGLRLIYYSQIVNDFQKGDIAEGYSVSREKKESFPLTVTSAQKNPTAFYLCASSIPHSGDDTGELFFGEGSRLTVL.

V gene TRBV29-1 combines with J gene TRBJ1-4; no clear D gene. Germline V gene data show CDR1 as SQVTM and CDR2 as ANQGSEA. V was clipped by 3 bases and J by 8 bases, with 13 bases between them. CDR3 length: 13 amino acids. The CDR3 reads CSVESRGHEKLFF. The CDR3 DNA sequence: TGCAGCGTTGAGTCGCGTGGGCACGAAAAACTGTTTTTT.

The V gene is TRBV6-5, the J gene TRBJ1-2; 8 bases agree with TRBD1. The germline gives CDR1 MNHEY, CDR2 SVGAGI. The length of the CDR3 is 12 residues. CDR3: CATPGTGYGYTF. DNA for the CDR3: TGTGCAACCCCAGGGACAGGCTATGGCTACACCTTC.

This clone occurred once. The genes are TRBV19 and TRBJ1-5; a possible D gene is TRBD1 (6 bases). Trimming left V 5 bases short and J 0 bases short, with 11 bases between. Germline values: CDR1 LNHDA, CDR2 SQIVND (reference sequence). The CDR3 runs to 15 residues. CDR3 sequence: CASSRTVPSNQPQHF. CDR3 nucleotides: TGTGCCAGTAGTCGGACAGTTCCTAGCAATCAGCCCCAGCATTTT.

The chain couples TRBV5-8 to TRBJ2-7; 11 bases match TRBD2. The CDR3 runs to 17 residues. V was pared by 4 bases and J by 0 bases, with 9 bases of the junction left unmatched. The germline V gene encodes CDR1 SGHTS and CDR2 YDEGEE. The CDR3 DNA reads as TGTGCCAGCAGCCCCGGACTAGCGGGTTTCCACTCCTACGAGCAGTACTTC. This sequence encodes CASSPGLAGFHSYEQYF.

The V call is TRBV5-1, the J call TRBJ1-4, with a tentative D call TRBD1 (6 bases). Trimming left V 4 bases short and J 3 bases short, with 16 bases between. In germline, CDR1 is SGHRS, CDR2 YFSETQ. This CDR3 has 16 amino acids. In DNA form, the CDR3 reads TGCGCCAGCAGCAGGGGAACAGGGCTGGCTAATGAAAAACTGTTTTTT. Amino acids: CASSRGTGLANEKLFF.

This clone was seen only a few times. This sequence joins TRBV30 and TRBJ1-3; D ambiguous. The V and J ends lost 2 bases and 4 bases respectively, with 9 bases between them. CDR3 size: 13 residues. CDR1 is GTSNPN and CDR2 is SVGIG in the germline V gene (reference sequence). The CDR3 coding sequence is TGTGCCTGGAGTCAGTCGGGCGGAAACACCATATATTTT. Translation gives CAWSQSGGNTIYF.

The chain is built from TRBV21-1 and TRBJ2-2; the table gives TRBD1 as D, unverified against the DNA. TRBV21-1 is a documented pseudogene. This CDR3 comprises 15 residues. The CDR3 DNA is TGTGCCAGCATCCACCACCCAGCGAACACCGGGGAGCTGTTTTTT. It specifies CASIHHPANTGELFF.

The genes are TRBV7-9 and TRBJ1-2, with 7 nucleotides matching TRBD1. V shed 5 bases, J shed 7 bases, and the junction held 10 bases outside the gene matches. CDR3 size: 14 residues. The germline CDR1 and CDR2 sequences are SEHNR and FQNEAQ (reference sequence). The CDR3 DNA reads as TGTGCCAGCAGCCCCGAAGGGGGCGTTGGTGGCTACACCTTC. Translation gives CASSPEGGVGGYTF.

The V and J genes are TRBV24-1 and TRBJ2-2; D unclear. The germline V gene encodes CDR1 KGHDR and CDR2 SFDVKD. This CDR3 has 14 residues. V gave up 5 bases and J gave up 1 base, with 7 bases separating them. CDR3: CATSARRNTGELFF. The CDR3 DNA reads TGTGCCACCAGTGCCAGGCGGAACACCGGGGAGCTGTTTTTT.

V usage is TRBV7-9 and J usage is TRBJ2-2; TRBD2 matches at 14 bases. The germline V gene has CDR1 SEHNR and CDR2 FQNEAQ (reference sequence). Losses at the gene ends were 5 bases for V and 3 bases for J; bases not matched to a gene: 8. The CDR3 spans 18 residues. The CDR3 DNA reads TGTGCCAGCAGCCGCCGACTAGCGGGAGGGCGGGACACCGGGGAGCTGTTTTTT. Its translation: CASSRRLAGGRDTGELFF.

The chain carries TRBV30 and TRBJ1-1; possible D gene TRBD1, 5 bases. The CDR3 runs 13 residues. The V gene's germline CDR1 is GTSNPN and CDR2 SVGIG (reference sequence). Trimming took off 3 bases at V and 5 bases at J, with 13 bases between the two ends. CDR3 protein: CAWRTAGSTEAFF. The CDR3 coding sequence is TGTGCCTGGAGAACCGCAGGGAGTACTGAAGCTTTCTTT.

In DNA, the CDR3 is TGCGCCAGCTCCGTGGCAGGCGTTAATGAAAAACTGTTTTTT. As protein: CASSVAGVNEKLFF. This rearrangement joins TRBV5-1 to TRBJ1-4; no clear D gene. The CDR3 extends over 14 amino acids. The V and J ends lost 7 bases and 4 bases respectively, with 14 bases between them. Germline CDR1 and CDR2: SGHRS and YFSETQ.

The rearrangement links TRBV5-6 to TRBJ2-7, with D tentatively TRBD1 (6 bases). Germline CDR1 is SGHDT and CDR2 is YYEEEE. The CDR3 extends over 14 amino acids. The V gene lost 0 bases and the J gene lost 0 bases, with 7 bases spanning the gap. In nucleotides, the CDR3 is TGTGCCAGCAGCTTGGGAGGGGGCTCCTACGAGCAGTACTTC. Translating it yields CASSLGGGSYEQYF. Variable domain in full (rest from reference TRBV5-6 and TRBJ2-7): DAGVTQSPTHLIKTRGQQVTLRCSPKSGHDTVSWYQQALGQGPQFIFQYYEEEERQRGNFPDRFSGHQFPNYSSELNVNALLLGDSALYLCASSLGGGSYEQYFGPGTRLTVT.

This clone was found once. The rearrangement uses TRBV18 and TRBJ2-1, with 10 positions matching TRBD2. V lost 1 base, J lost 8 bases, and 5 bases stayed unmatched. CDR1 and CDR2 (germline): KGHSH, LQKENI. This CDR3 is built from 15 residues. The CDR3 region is CASSPQLAGIDEQFF. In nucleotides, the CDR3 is TGTGCCAGCTCACCACAACTAGCGGGGATCGATGAGCAGTTCTTC.

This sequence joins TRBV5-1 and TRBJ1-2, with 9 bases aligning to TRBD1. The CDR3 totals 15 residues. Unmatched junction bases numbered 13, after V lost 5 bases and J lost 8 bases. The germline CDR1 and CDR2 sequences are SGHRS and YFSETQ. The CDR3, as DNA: TGCGCCAGCAGTCCAAGACAGGGGGGGTTTCGAGGCTACACCTTC. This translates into CASSPRQGGFRGYTF.

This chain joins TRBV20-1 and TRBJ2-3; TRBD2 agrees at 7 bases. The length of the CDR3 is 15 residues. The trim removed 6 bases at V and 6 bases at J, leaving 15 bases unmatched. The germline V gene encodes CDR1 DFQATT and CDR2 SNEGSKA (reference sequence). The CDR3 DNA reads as TGCAGTGCAAGTGGGAGCGGGACCTCCCGGGATACGCAGTATTTT. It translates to CSASGSGTSRDTQYF.

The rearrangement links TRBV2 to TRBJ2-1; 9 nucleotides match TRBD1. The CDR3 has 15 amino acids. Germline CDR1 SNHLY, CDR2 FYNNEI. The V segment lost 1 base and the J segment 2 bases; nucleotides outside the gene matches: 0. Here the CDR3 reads CASSEGQGAYNEQFF. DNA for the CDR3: TGTGCCAGCAGTGAAGGACAGGGGGCCTACAATGAGCAGTTCTTC. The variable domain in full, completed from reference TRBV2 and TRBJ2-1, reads EPEVTQTPSHQVTQMGQEVILRCVPISNHLYFYWYRQILGQKVEFLVSFYNNEISEKSEIFDDQFSVERPDGSNFTLKIRSTKLEDSAMYFCASSEGQGAYNEQFFGPGTRLTVL.

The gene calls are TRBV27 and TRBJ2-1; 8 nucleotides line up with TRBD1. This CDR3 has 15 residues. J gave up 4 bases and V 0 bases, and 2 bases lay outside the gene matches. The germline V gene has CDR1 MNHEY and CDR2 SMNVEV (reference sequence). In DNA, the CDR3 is TGTGCCAGCAGTTTATCGACAGGGGATTACAATGAGCAGTTCTTC. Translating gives CASSLSTGDYNEQFF.

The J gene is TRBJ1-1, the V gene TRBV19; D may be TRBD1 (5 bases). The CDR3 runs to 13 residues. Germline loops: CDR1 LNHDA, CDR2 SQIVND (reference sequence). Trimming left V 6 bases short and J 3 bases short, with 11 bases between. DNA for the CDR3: TGTGCCAGTAGAGACAGATTACACACTGAAGCTTTCTTT. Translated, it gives CASRDRLHTEAFF.

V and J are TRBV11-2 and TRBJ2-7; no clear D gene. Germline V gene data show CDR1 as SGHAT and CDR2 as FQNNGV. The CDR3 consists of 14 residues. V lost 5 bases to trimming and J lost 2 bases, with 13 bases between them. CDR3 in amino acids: CASSPSPGAYEQYF. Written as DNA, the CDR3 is TGTGCCAGCAGCCCCTCGCCAGGCGCCTACGAGCAGTACTTC.